This T cell receptor beta chain was documented in a study of T cell responses to AZD1222 COVID-19 vaccine. The table lists this clone with a count of one. The target antigen is unknown. Second-dose intervals near 4 or 12 weeks were combined. TCRdb keeps only in-frame clones here, not all; method: immunoSEQ multiplex PCR. The sample gives 90,000 to 100,000 clones, approximately 88% of which show up once; over 10% is in the top ten. This CDR3 comprises 17 residues. V lost 6 bases to trimming and J lost 2 bases, with 20 bases between them. Looked up from germline, CDR1 is KGHSH and CDR2 is LQKENI. Study findings and constraints: The number of AZD1222 recipients seropositive at baseline was only 5 to 7. Donors were chiefly white British, with a greater number of females, and clonal diversity was perhaps underestimated.

The receptor was isolated from an adult who received the AZD1222 COVID-19 vaccine. The chain uses TRBV18 and TRBJ2-1; TRBD2 is a possible D gene (6 bases). This sample comprised peripheral blood, obtained 28 days after the second AZD1222 dose. CDR3 protein: CASSPQEGISAYNEQFF. CDR3 sequence (DNA): TGTGCCAGCTCGCCCCAGGAGGGAATTAGCGCCTACAATGAGCAGTTCTTC.